The rows below give T cell receptor beta chains drawn from one sample of a study of cytomegalovirus exposure and HLA in healthy donors. Profiled with immunoSEQ multiplex PCR; TCRdb holds only in-frame clones, not every one. This sample yields a few hundred thousand clones, of which about 74% are seen a single time; 1.5% to 2% belongs to the top ten. The material sequenced was PBMCs. The receptor set was obtained from a woman aged 30 to 39 in good health and CMV-seronegative. Each CDR3 is given with its conserved first and last residue. The order of the fields is J gene, V gene, CDR3 protein.

TRBJ1-1 TRBV5-8 CASSRLARGGTEAFF
TRBJ1-1 TRBV5-5 CASSLGARGTEAFF
TRBJ1-2 TRBV30 CAWDRGRGGYTF
TRBJ2-2 TRBV2 CADLAGTGELFF
TRBJ1-1 TRBV2 CASGSRPMNTEAFF
TRBJ1-6 TRBV2 CASTQGYSPLHF
TRBJ1-1 TRBV19 CATDGDRGTEAFF
TRBJ2-1 TRBV5-1 CASSLGDNEQFF
TRBJ2-7 TRBV18 CASSPLAGGYEQYF
TRBJ1-4 TRBV18 CASSRDSNEKLFF
TRBJ2-5 TRBV30 CAWSPDRSNLLQETQYF
TRBJ1-5 TRBV7-2 CASSFETGVKPQHF
TRBJ1-2 TRBV7-9 CASSLGPGNYGYTF
TRBJ2-7 TRBV7-8 CASSLNGGYEQYF
TRBJ1-4 TRBV6-6 CASSTPSEGPLF
TRBJ2-1 TRBV27 CASSFGGAGSEQFF
TRBJ2-1 TRBV6-5 CASSYSPDPYNEQFF
TRBJ1-1 TRBV29-1 CSVDPSGTGEYTEAFF
TRBJ2-1 TRBV9 CASSVGGGPGNEQFF
TRBJ2-3 TRBV7-2 CASSLRANTQYF
TRBJ1-5 TRBV5-8 CASSLGGLNQPQHF
TRBJ2-1 TRBV30 CAWSGLAGGPREQFF
TRBJ2-7 TRBV11-2 CASSFGTGGSYEQYF
TRBJ2-1 TRBV13 CASSLAGGYNEQFF
TRBJ1-6 TRBV9 CASSVGGLGSPLHF
TRBJ1-5 TRBV6-5 CASAGVSVQPQHF
TRBJ1-1 TRBV6-1 CASSVDRAMNTEAFF
TRBJ2-7 TRBV29-1 CSVVGGQRYEQYF
TRBJ2-5 TRBV6-1 CASSDSRGAETQYF
TRBJ2-1 TRBV11-3 CASSFRTSGNNEQFF
TRBJ2-1 TRBV5-6 CASSWTGIGEQFF
TRBJ2-7 TRBV4-1 CASSQDQTTLYEQYF
TRBJ2-3 TRBV15 CATSRGGGAVSDTQYF
TRBJ1-1 TRBV2 CASSGREGNTEAFF
TRBJ1-1 TRBV27 CASSFGQGGGNTEAFF
TRBJ1-2 TRBV11-3 CASSRRGWGPNYGYTF
TRBJ2-2 TRBV5-8 CASTRGPNTGELFF
TRBJ1-5 TRBV9 CASSVGPGTEHQPQHF
TRBJ2-5 TRBV5-1 CASSLALETQYF
TRBJ1-1 TRBV5-1 CASSLSGRAVTEAFF
TRBJ2-2 TRBV6-5 CASSLGGTNTGELFF
TRBJ2-3 TRBV27 CAVHPFSSRGSDTQYF
TRBJ1-1 TRBV6-6 CASSLSRVRTEAFF